Presented here are 32 T cell receptor beta chains from one specimen sequenced in a study of T cells after yellow fever vaccination. Using its own MiXCR run on the 5' RACE reads, TCRdb lists one record per CDR3 protein. The sample records 450,000 to 600,000 distinct CDR3 sequences, 17% being singletons. The sequencing here drew on PBMCs, taken around 5 days after the first yellow fever vaccination. These TCRs come from a man aged 18 to 35 who received the YFV17D yellow fever vaccine.

In this sample, this clonotype turned up a few times. The gene calls are TRBV10-3 and TRBJ2-3, with 10 bases identical to TRBD1. Looked up from germline, CDR1 is ENHRY and CDR2 is SYGVKD. V shed 8 bases, J shed 4 bases, and the junction held 6 bases outside the gene matches. This CDR3 contains 14 residues. This CDR3 is CAIRDRGKSDTQYF. CDR3 DNA: TGTGCCATCCGGGACAGGGGAAAATCAGATACGCAGTATTTT.

The gene calls are TRBV29-1 and TRBJ1-1; D unresolved. V was shortened by 6 bases and J by 6 bases, with 14 bases between the two germline ends. The CDR3 contains 12 residues. The germline gives CDR1 SQVTM, CDR2 ANQGSEA. The CDR3 here is CSVTRRSAEAFF. CDR3 DNA: TGCAGCGTCACCAGGCGCTCCGCTGAAGCTTTCTTT.

This clonotype was observed at least ten times. The chain has TRBV7-9 and TRBJ2-1, with TRBD2 identical over 8 bases. After removal of 5 bases from V and 0 bases from J, the junction contained 6 bases not matched to a gene. In germline, CDR1 is SEHNR, CDR2 FQNEAQ (reference sequence). This CDR3 comprises 16 residues. The CDR3 spells CASSPRRGGSYNEQFF. CDR3 coding DNA: TGTGCCAGCAGCCCCCGACGGGGGGGCTCCTACAATGAGCAGTTCTTC.

This clonotype was seen more than once but under ten times. This chain links TRBV29-1 with TRBJ1-1; possibly TRBD1 for D (6 bases). The CDR3 loop spans 13 amino acids. V was trimmed by 7 bases and J by 4 bases, leaving 16 bases between them. Germline V CDR1 and CDR2: SQVTM, ANQGSEA. The DNA for the CDR3 is TGCAGCGCTTCGGGGCAGGGGACCACTGAAGCTTTCTTT. Translation: CSASGQGTTEAFF.

This clonotype has a count of ten or more. The V gene is TRBV6-1, the J gene TRBJ2-7, with 10 bases aligning to TRBD1. Losses at the gene ends were 6 bases for V and 5 bases for J; bases not matched to a gene: 4. The CDR3 is 13 amino acids. Looked up from germline, CDR1 is MNHNS and CDR2 is SASEGT. CDR3 nucleotide sequence: TGTGCCAGCAGCCGGGGACAGGGGAACGAGCAGTACTTC. It yields the protein CASSRGQGNEQYF.

This chain connects TRBV9 to TRBJ2-7; D gene unclear. V lost 4 bases and J 0 bases, leaving 11 bases between the germline ends. The germline V gene encodes CDR1 SGDLS and CDR2 YYNGEE. The CDR3 loop spans 14 amino acids. The CDR3, as DNA: TGTGCCAGCAGCCGTCGGCGTACCTCCTACGAGCAGTACTTC. It specifies CASSRRRTSYEQYF.

This clonotype was detected only a few times. Germline is not matched at one junction end, which may reflect a read error. The chain recombines TRBV24-1 with TRBJ1-5, with D uncertain. CDR3 length equals 14 residues. The V gene's germline CDR1 is KGHDR and CDR2 SFDVKD. The CDR3 bases are TGTGCCACCAGTGGTTTGACGGTCGCCGGGCCCCAGCATTTT. Protein sequence: CATSGLTVAGPQHF.

CDR3 coding DNA: TGTGCCATCAGTGAGTCGCAGGGACAGCCCTACGAGCAGTACTTC. Translation gives CAISESQGQPYEQYF. This rearrangement joins TRBV10-3 to TRBJ2-7; 7 bases line up with TRBD1. The V segment lost 0 bases and the J segment 2 bases; nucleotides outside the gene matches: 4. The CDR3 is 15 residues long. Germline-derived CDR1 and CDR2 are ENHRY and SYGVKD.

The genes are TRBV6-5 and TRBJ2-5; TRBD1 aligns across 10 bases. Losses at the gene ends were 2 bases for V and 2 bases for J; bases not matched to a gene: 14. CDR1 and CDR2 from the germline V gene are MNHEY and SVGAGI. CDR3 length equals 19 residues. This CDR3 is CASSYKGTGVALAQETQYF. Written as DNA, the CDR3 is TGTGCCAGCAGTTACAAGGGGACAGGGGTTGCCCTTGCACAAGAGACCCAGTACTTC.

V gene TRBV4-1 combines with J gene TRBJ2-3, with D hard to call. The ends were cut back, 1 base at V and 0 bases at J, with 8 bases in the middle. The CDR3 covers 15 residues. The V gene's germline CDR1 is MGHRA and CDR2 YSYEKL. The DNA for the CDR3 is TGCGCCAGCAGCCAAGTTAAGCAAAGCACAGATACGCAGTATTTT. Its protein product is CASSQVKQSTDTQYF.

The J gene is TRBJ1-5, the V gene TRBV9; TRBD1 might be the D (5 bases). V was cut by 4 bases and J by 8 bases, with 13 bases left in between. CDR3 length: 13 residues. Germline V gives CDR1 SGDLS, CDR2 YYNGEE. The CDR3 DNA sequence: TGTGCCAGCAGCTTGGGGACGAACGAGCCCCAGCATTTT. Amino acids: CASSLGTNEPQHF.

The rearrangement uses TRBV6-1 and TRBJ2-1; 9 positions agree with TRBD2. After removal of 6 bases from V and 6 bases from J, the junction contained 6 bases not matched to a gene. The CDR3 is made up of 14 amino acids. CDR1 and CDR2 from the germline V gene are MNHNS and SASEGT. This chain's CDR3 is CASSGTSSGNEQFF. CDR3 DNA sequence: TGTGCCAGCAGCGGGACTAGCTCCGGCAATGAGCAGTTCTTC.

The rearrangement uses TRBV20-1 and TRBJ1-1; tentative D call: TRBD1 (6 bases). Trimming left V 3 bases short and J 10 bases short, with 12 bases between. Germline V gene data show CDR1 as DFQATT and CDR2 as SNEGSKA (reference sequence). The CDR3 runs 11 residues. CDR3 DNA: TGCAGTGCTAGTGTCAGGGGAGGAGCTTTCTTT. Its translation is CSASVRGGAFF.

This clonotype appeared a few times. The gene calls are TRBV12-3 or TRBV12-4 and TRBJ1-3; D not certain. Trimming removed 5 bases at V and 0 bases at J, with 11 bases between. This CDR3 is built from 15 residues. The CDR3 bases are TGTGCCAGCAGTCCCGGACGGACCTCTGGAAACACCATATATTTT. It translates to CASSPGRTSGNTIYF.

A few counts support this clonotype. The chain links TRBV11-2 to TRBJ2-3; D is unclear. Trimming pared 4 bases from V and 2 bases from J, leaving 19 bases between. The CDR3 spans 17 residues. Germline loops: CDR1 SGHAT, CDR2 FQNNGV. The CDR3 loop reads CASSYHRSGGLTDTQYF. CDR3 sequence (DNA): TGTGCCAGCAGCTACCACAGATCGGGTGGCCTCACAGATACGCAGTATTTT.

There are many counts of this clonotype. The chain has TRBV7-2 and TRBJ1-2; TRBD1 aligns across 8 bases. V was clipped by 8 bases and J by 4 bases; unmatched bases: 3. The CDR3 totals 12 residues. The germline CDR1 and CDR2 sequences are SGHTA and FQGNSA. The CDR3 loop reads CASGGQGYGYTF. CDR3 DNA sequence: TGTGCCAGCGGAGGACAGGGCTATGGCTACACCTTC. Looking up the rest from reference TRBV7-2 and TRBJ1-2 gives the full variable domain: GAGVSQSPSNKVTEKGKDVELRCDPISGHTALYWYRQSLGQGLEFLIYFQGNSAPDKSGLPSDRFSAERTGGSVSTLTIQRTQQEDSAVYLCASGGQGYGYTFGSGTRLTVV.

The chain carries TRBV4-3 and TRBJ2-7, with D perhaps TRBD2 (5 bases). The germline CDR1 and CDR2 sequences are LGHNA and YSLEER. This CDR3 has 14 residues. Trimming removed 0 bases from V and 6 bases from J, with 12 bases in between. The CDR3 here is CASSQDAPGGEQYF. The CDR3 region has the DNA TGCGCCAGCAGCCAAGATGCCCCAGGAGGCGAGCAGTACTTC.

This clonotype has a handful of counts. V gene TRBV5-1 combines with J gene TRBJ2-7; the D gene could be TRBD1 or TRBD2 (5 bases each). This CDR3 spans 14 amino acids. V was pared by 6 bases and J by 3 bases, with 16 bases between. Germline lookup yields CDR1 SGHRS and CDR2 YFSETQ. CDR3 in DNA: TGCGCCAGCATCGAGGGGCAGGACCACTACGAGCAGTACGTC. It is translated as CASIEGQDHYEQYV.

This clonotype was detected many times. The chain combines TRBV12-3 or TRBV12-4 with TRBJ1-1, with D possibly being TRBD1 (6 bases). Trimming took 7 bases from V and 2 from J, leaving 11 bases between them. The CDR3 consists of 13 residues. DNA for the CDR3: TGTGCCAGCACCCGGACAGAAAACACTGAAGCTTTCTTT. Translation gives CASTRTENTEAFF.

V usage is TRBV20-1 and J usage is TRBJ2-1, with D unclear. This CDR3 spans 13 amino acids. Germline CDR1 is DFQATT and CDR2 is SNEGSKA (reference sequence). Between the trimmed V and J ends, which lost 0 bases and 7 bases, there was a span of 10 bases. The CDR3 region is CSARDFSENEQFF. Written as DNA, the CDR3 is TGCAGTGCTAGAGATTTTTCGGAGAATGAGCAGTTCTTC.

The gene calls are TRBV10-3 and TRBJ2-7, with no clear D. The CDR3 is 13 amino acids. The germline gives CDR1 ENHRY, CDR2 SYGVKD. CDR3 nucleotide sequence: TGTGCTGTGTCCTCGGTGAAGACCTACGAGCAGTACTTC. Its translation: CAVSSVKTYEQYF.

This clonotype was found a few times. The chain joins TRBV28 to TRBJ2-7; 8 nucleotides align to TRBD2. With V trimmed by 4 bases and J by 4 bases, 12 bases remained unmatched. This CDR3 is built from 16 residues. Germline CDR1 reads MDHEN; CDR2 reads SYDVKM. This CDR3 reads CASSSGGHWDFYEQYV. For the CDR3, the DNA is TGTGCCAGCAGTTCGGGGGGGCATTGGGACTTTTACGAGCAGTACGTC.

The chain is built from TRBV5-1 and TRBJ1-2; D not resolved. Germline V gene lookup returns CDR1 SGHRS and CDR2 YFSETQ. Trimming cost V 4 bases and J 8 bases, with 21 bases left between them. The CDR3 consists of 15 residues. The CDR3 DNA reads as TGCGCCAGCAGCACGACACCCCCGCCATTGGGAGGCTACACCTTC. This sequence encodes CASSTTPPPLGGYTF. The variable domain in full, with the rest retrieved from reference TRBV5-1 and TRBJ1-2, is KAGVTQTPRYLIKTRGQQVTLSCSPISGHRSVSWYQQTPGQGLQFLFEYFSETQRNKGNFPGRFSGRQFSNSRSEMNVSTLELGDSALYLCASSTTPPPLGGYTFGSGTRLTVV.

This chain links TRBV20-1 with TRBJ2-1, with a possible D match to TRBD2 (6 bases). The V and J ends lost 6 bases and 7 bases respectively, with 13 bases between them. The CDR3 totals 12 residues. Per the germline V gene, CDR1 is DFQATT and CDR2 is SNEGSKA (reference sequence). The CDR3 spells CSAWGDRNEQFF. CDR3 bases: TGCAGTGCCTGGGGGGATCGAAATGAGCAGTTCTTC.

V usage is TRBV6-1 and J usage is TRBJ1-2; D is uncertain. Trimming left V 6 bases short and J 4 bases short, with 18 bases between. The CDR3 spans 15 residues. Germline lookup yields CDR1 MNHNS and CDR2 SASEGT. The CDR3 spells CASSQSGSPLYGYTF. The CDR3 DNA reads as TGTGCCAGCAGCCAGTCCGGGAGTCCGCTCTATGGCTACACCTTC.

This clonotype was observed a handful of times. This chain links TRBV4-1 with TRBJ1-2, with D unclear. This CDR3 is 15 amino acids long. The germline CDR1 and CDR2 sequences are MGHRA and YSYEKL. V lost 0 bases to trimming and J lost 5 bases, with 13 bases between them. The CDR3 protein is CASSQEESIQYGYTF. CDR3 DNA: TGCGCCAGCAGCCAAGAGGAAAGCATTCAATATGGCTACACCTTC.

This clonotype was seen only a few times. This chain uses TRBV7-9 with TRBJ1-2, with D unresolved. Germline-derived CDR1 and CDR2 are SEHNR and FQNEAQ (reference sequence). The CDR3 has 14 residues. Trimming removed 5 bases at V and 5 bases at J, with 15 bases between. The CDR3 region is CASSPHPEAYGYTF. The CDR3 DNA reads TGTGCCAGCAGCCCCCACCCTGAGGCTTATGGCTACACCTTC.

A few counts support this clonotype. The rearrangement joins TRBV5-1 to TRBJ1-2, with D possibly matching TRBD1 (6 bases). The V and J ends lost 0 bases and 8 bases respectively, with 20 bases between them. Per germline, CDR1 SGHRS and CDR2 YFSETQ. CDR3 length equals 16 residues. In nucleotides, the CDR3 is TGCGCCAGCAGCTTGGCCTTAGGGGGTTCCGTGGAAGGCTACACCTTC. Translation: CASSLALGGSVEGYTF.

The V gene is TRBV11-1, the J gene TRBJ1-1, with 8 nucleotides matching TRBD1. Trimming cost V 5 bases and J 7 bases; bases outside gene matches: 21. The CDR3 spans 18 residues. CDR1 and CDR2 from the germline V gene are SGHAT and FQDESV (reference sequence). The CDR3 protein is CASSTQYRQGLRSGEAFF. CDR3 sequence (DNA): TGTGCCAGCAGCACCCAGTACAGACAGGGGTTACGTTCCGGTGAAGCTTTCTTT.

This clonotype occurred a few times. The genes are TRBV7-9 and TRBJ2-7; D is perhaps TRBD2 (5 bases). Germline CDR1 reads SEHNR; CDR2 reads FQNEAQ (reference sequence). The CDR3 loop spans 15 amino acids. With 1 base removed from V and 3 bases from J, the gap between germline ends came to 13 bases. DNA of the CDR3: TGTGCCAGCAGCTTAGATGGCGAGGGTCGCTACGAGCAGTACTTC. This encodes CASSLDGEGRYEQYF.

The rearrangement links TRBV5-1 to TRBJ2-2, with a tentative D call TRBD1 (7 bases). The germline gives CDR1 SGHRS, CDR2 YFSETQ. This CDR3 contains 15 residues. With 2 bases removed from V and 6 bases from J, the gap between germline ends came to 14 bases. The CDR3 region has the DNA TGCGCCAGCAGCTTTAATACAGGGGAGGCCGGGGAGCTGTTTTTT. This gives the protein CASSFNTGEAGELFF.

This rearrangement joins TRBV20-1 to TRBJ2-7, with D uncertain. Per the germline V gene, CDR1 is DFQATT and CDR2 is SNEGSKA (reference sequence). The V gene lost 3 bases and the J gene lost 6 bases, with 3 bases spanning the gap. CDR3 length: 9 residues. The CDR3 DNA follows: TGCAGTGCTAGGTCCGAGCAGTACGTC. This encodes CSARSEQYV.